These T cell receptor beta chains were read from a single sample in a study of cytomegalovirus exposure and HLA in healthy donors. Profiled with immunoSEQ multiplex PCR; TCRdb holds only in-frame clones, not every one. Among some 13,000 clones listed, about 60% were seen once. Sample: PBMCs. These receptors originate from a woman aged 45-65 years in good health and CMV-seropositive. The CDR3 runs from the conserved cysteine through the conserved F or W. Each record gives: clone size, V gene, J gene, D gene, CDR3 protein, CDR3 DNA. D genes are given only for firm matches. Size values are once, few and many counts, or a class for expanded clones, and some rows have none.

few	TRBV4-3	TRBJ2-7	TRBD2	CASRTVSGYSYEQYF	TGCGCCAGCAGGACTGTTAGCGGGTACTCCTACGAGCAGTACTTC
-	TRBV30	TRBJ1-1	-	CAWRSQRAFF	TGTGCCTGGCGCTCCCAGAGGGCTTTCTTT
-	TRBV29-1	TRBJ2-5	-	CSYKTGDQYF	TGCAGCTATAAAACGGGGGACCAGTACTTC
-	TRBV5-1	TRBJ1-1	-	CASSFEGWKTEAFF	TGCGCCAGCAGCTTTGAGGGATGGAAGACTGAAGCTTTCTTT
few	TRBV20-1	TRBJ1-1	TRBD1	CSASQGAEAFF	TGCAGTGCTTCTCAGGGGGCTGAAGCTTTCTTT
-	TRBV7-8	TRBJ2-7	-	CASSLGGVVRGIYEQYF	TGTGCCAGCAGCTTAGGGGGGGTAGTGCGTGGGATTTACGAGCAGTACTTC
medium-sized	TRBV14	TRBJ2-5	-	CASSQAGTQYF	TGTGCCAGCAGCCAGGCTGGGACCCAGTACTTC
-	TRBV6-5	TRBJ1-1	-	CASIGPRNTEAFF	TGTGCCAGCATCGGTCCGCGGAACACTGAAGCTTTCTTT
-	TRBV28	TRBJ1-1	-	CASSPSVKSTEAFF	TGTGCCAGCAGTCCCTCGGTCAAGAGCACTGAAGCTTTCTTT
once	TRBV27	TRBJ2-1	-	CASSWGLSNEQFF	TGTGCCAGCAGTTGGGGACTTTCCAATGAGCAGTTCTTC
few	TRBV6-1	TRBJ2-7	TRBD1	CASRGETGNPYEQYF	TGTGCCAGCAGGGGAGAGACAGGGAATCCCTACGAGCAGTACTTC
-	TRBV10-3	TRBJ2-7	TRBD2	CAIRGGTSGIEEQYF	TGTGCCATCAGGGGTGGAACTAGCGGGATAGAAGAGCAGTACTTC
-	TRBV29-1	TRBJ2-7	TRBD2	CSVAGTSGKSEQYF	TGCAGCGTGGCCGGGACTAGCGGGAAAAGCGAGCAGTACTTC
-	TRBV7-2	TRBJ2-7	-	CASSRQVPGEQYF	TGTGCCAGCAGCCGACAGGTCCCGGGCGAGCAGTACTTC
few	TRBV29-1	TRBJ2-7	-	CSVRGRSSYEQYF	TGCAGCGTTAGAGGGCGGTCCTCCTACGAGCAGTACTTC
-	TRBV29-1	TRBJ1-3	TRBD1	CSGQGDTGNTIYF	TGCAGCGGTCAGGGGGATACTGGAAACACCATATATTTT
-	TRBV29-1	TRBJ1-2	-	CSVESPRGYTF	TGCAGCGTTGAATCTCCGCGGGGCTACACCTTC
once	TRBV7-9	TRBJ1-4	TRBD1	CASSQGASTEKLFF	TGTGCCAGCAGCCAGGGGGCATCCACTGAAAAACTGTTTTTT
-	TRBV4-3	TRBJ2-1	TRBD2	CASSPGLAGLYNEQFF	TGCGCCAGCAGCCCGGGACTAGCGGGCCTTTACAATGAGCAGTTCTTC